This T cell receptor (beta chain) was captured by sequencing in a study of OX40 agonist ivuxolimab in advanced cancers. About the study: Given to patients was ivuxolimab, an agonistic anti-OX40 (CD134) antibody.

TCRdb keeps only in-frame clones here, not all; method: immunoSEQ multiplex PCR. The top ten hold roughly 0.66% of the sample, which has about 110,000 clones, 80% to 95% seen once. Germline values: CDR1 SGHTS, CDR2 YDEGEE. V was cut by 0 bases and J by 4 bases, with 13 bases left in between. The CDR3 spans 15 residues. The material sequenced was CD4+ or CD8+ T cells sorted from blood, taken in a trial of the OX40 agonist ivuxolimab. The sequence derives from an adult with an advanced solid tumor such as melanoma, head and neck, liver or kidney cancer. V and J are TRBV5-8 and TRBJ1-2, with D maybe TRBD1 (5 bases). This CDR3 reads CASSLGGPLGYGYTF. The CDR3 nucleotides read TGTGCCAGCAGCTTGGGGGGACCCCTGGGCTATGGCTACACCTTC.